These 17 T cell receptor beta chains share one sample of origin, sequenced in a study of neurological immune-mediated disorders. From the 5' RACE reads, TCRdb called clonotypes with MiXCR, one entry per CDR3 protein. Among 60,000 or so distinct CDR3 sequences listed, roughly 11% were seen once. Sequenced material: PBMCs. The receptors shown here come from a man aged 55-75 years in good health.

There are many counts of this clonotype. The chain uses TRBV7-2 and TRBJ2-7; 7 nucleotides agree with TRBD1. CDR1 is SGHTA, CDR2 FQGNSA, per germline. The CDR3 loop spans 15 amino acids. V was clipped by 4 bases and J by 0 bases; unmatched bases: 6. CDR3 sequence reads: CASSSDRHNSYEQYF. The CDR3 nucleotides are TGTGCCAGCAGCTCGGACAGGCACAACTCCTACGAGCAGTACTTC.

This clonotype has ten or more counts. The genes are TRBV7-2 and TRBJ2-1, with TRBD2 matching over 13 bases. From germline, CDR1 is SGHTA and CDR2 FQGNSA. The CDR3 length is 17 residues. V gave up 2 bases and J gave up 3 bases; unmatched junction bases: 4. The CDR3 DNA follows: TGTGCCAGCAGCTTACCTAGGACTAGCGGGGGCTACAATGAGCAGTTCTTC. This translates into CASSLPRTSGGYNEQFF.

This clonotype was observed at least ten times. This chain joins TRBV5-1 and TRBJ2-3; D gene uncertain. Trimming took 4 bases from V and 2 from J, leaving 5 bases between them. Germline V gives CDR1 SGHRS, CDR2 YFSETQ. This CDR3 is built from 12 residues. The CDR3 loop is CASSPFTDTQYF. For the CDR3, the DNA is TGCGCCAGCAGCCCCTTCACAGATACGCAGTATTTT.

This clonotype was observed at least ten times. The chain uses TRBV6-1 and TRBJ1-5; D gene ambiguous. Per the germline V gene, CDR1 is MNHNS and CDR2 is SASEGT. The CDR3 extends over 14 amino acids. V was shortened by 7 bases and J by 3 bases, with 13 bases between the two germline ends. This CDR3 is CASTGSPYNQPQHF. DNA for the CDR3: TGTGCCAGCACAGGCAGTCCTTACAATCAGCCCCAGCATTTT.

This clonotype was found many times. The chain carries TRBV20-1 and TRBJ2-7; 9 nucleotides align to TRBD1. In germline, CDR1 is DFQATT, CDR2 SNEGSKA (reference sequence). This CDR3 is 14 amino acids long. V was pared by 0 bases and J by 4 bases, with 4 bases of the junction left unmatched. As DNA, the CDR3 is TGCAGTGCTAGAGATGGACAGGGGAGGTACGAGCAGTACTTC. Its translation: CSARDGQGRYEQYF.

In its sample, this clonotype was seen many times. The chain is built from TRBV6-2 or TRBV6-3 and TRBJ1-4; possibly TRBD1 for D (5 bases). CDR1 is MNHEY, CDR2 SVGEGT, per germline. The CDR3 consists of 15 residues. The V end was cut by 4 bases, the J end by 8 bases, with 17 bases between. The CDR3 reads CASSLSGTRGEKLFF. CDR3 nucleotide sequence: TGTGCCAGCAGTTTATCCGGGACCAGAGGGGAAAAACTGTTTTTT.

This clonotype was found many times. The chain has TRBV20-1 and TRBJ2-5; 9 bases fit TRBD1. V was clipped by 6 bases and J by 1 base; unmatched bases: 3. Germline V gene lookup returns CDR1 DFQATT and CDR2 SNEGSKA (reference sequence). The length of the CDR3 is 13 residues. CDR3 residues: CSAGTGLQETQYF. The CDR3 DNA reads TGCAGTGCCGGGACAGGGCTCCAAGAGACCCAGTACTTC.

This clonotype has at least ten counts. V is TRBV7-2 and J is TRBJ2-4, with TRBD2 matching 9 bases. CDR1 SGHTA and CDR2 FQGNSA come from the germline V gene. The CDR3 has 16 amino acids. Losses at the gene ends were 5 bases for V and 8 bases for J; bases not matched to a gene: 13. CDR3 sequence: CASSPGRRGGLDIQYF. CDR3 sequence (DNA): TGTGCCAGCAGCCCGGGGAGGCGGGGGGGCCTTGACATTCAGTACTTC. Supplemented by reference TRBV7-2 and TRBJ2-4, the full variable domain reads GAGVSQSPSNKVTEKGKDVELRCDPISGHTALYWYRQSLGQGLEFLIYFQGNSAPDKSGLPSDRFSAERTGGSVSTLTIQRTQQEDSAVYLCASSPGRRGGLDIQYFGAGTRLSVL.

The sample holds many counts of this clonotype. The chain is built from TRBV7-2 and TRBJ1-5; D may be TRBD1 (6 bases). V was trimmed by 5 bases and J by 6 bases, leaving 20 bases between them. Germline V gene sequence: CDR1 SGHTA, CDR2 FQGNSA. The CDR3 is made up of 16 amino acids. The CDR3 is CASSQNMGGRGQPQHF. In DNA form, the CDR3 reads TGTGCCAGCAGCCAAAACATGGGGGGCCGGGGTCAGCCCCAGCATTTT. The full variable domain, completed using reference TRBV7-2 and TRBJ1-5, is GAGVSQSPSNKVTEKGKDVELRCDPISGHTALYWYRQSLGQGLEFLIYFQGNSAPDKSGLPSDRFSAERTGGSVSTLTIQRTQQEDSAVYLCASSQNMGGRGQPQHFGDGTRLSIL.

The V gene is TRBV20-1, the J gene TRBJ2-3, with 9 positions matching TRBD2. The CDR3 is made up of 15 amino acids. Germline CDR1 DFQATT, CDR2 SNEGSKA (reference sequence). V shed 4 bases, J shed 6 bases, and the junction held 11 bases outside the gene matches. CDR3 nucleotides: TGCAGTGCTAAGACACGAGCGGGGGGCCGGGATACGCAGTATTTT. Residues: CSAKTRAGGRDTQYF.

This clonotype appeared many times. The CDR3 is CASSPKPKDTQYF. The CDR3 nucleotides read TGTGCCAGCAGCCCCAAGCCCAAGGATACGCAGTATTTT. The chain uses TRBV7-2 and TRBJ2-3, with D unresolved. The germline V gene encodes CDR1 SGHTA and CDR2 FQGNSA. V lost 5 bases to trimming and J lost 6 bases, with 12 bases between them. There are 13 residues in the CDR3.

This rearrangement joins TRBV6-2 or TRBV6-3 to TRBJ1-2; D is undetermined. CDR3 size: 13 residues. Germline loops: CDR1 MNHEY, CDR2 SVGEGT. Trimming stripped 2 bases from V and 7 bases from J, with 11 bases between. The CDR3 protein is CASSYRVYCGYTF. The CDR3, as DNA: TGTGCCAGCAGTTACAGGGTATATTGTGGCTACACCTTC.

This clonotype has ten or more counts. The chain employs TRBV2 and TRBJ2-1, with D perhaps assigned TRBD1 or TRBD2 (6 bases each). The CDR3 sequence is 14 residues long. Germline CDR1 and CDR2: SNHLY and FYNNEI. The germline V and J ends were trimmed by 9 bases and 7 bases, with 19 bases remaining between them. In nucleotides, the CDR3 is TGTGCCAGTGGGTACGGGGGCTCGGGGAATGAGCAGTTCTTC. Its translation: CASGYGGSGNEQFF.

This clonotype showed up many times. The rearrangement links TRBV12-3 or TRBV12-4 to TRBJ2-6; no firm D call. The CDR3 runs to 15 residues. The V end lost 2 bases, the J end lost 0 bases, and 5 bases lay between the germline ends. This CDR3 reads CASSLRYSGANVLTF. The DNA of the CDR3 is TGTGCCAGCAGTTTAAGGTACTCTGGGGCCAACGTCCTGACTTTC.

This clonotype was seen ten or more times. The rearrangement links TRBV7-2 to TRBJ1-5; D is unclear. Trimming cost V 1 base and J 0 bases, with 4 bases left between them. This CDR3 has 14 amino acids. In germline, CDR1 is SGHTA, CDR2 FQGNSA. The CDR3 loop reads CASSLDSSNQPQHF. DNA of the CDR3: TGTGCCAGCAGCTTAGATAGTAGCAATCAGCCCCAGCATTTT. The whole variable domain, remainder taken from reference TRBV7-2 and TRBJ1-5, is GAGVSQSPSNKVTEKGKDVELRCDPISGHTALYWYRQSLGQGLEFLIYFQGNSAPDKSGLPSDRFSAERTGGSVSTLTIQRTQQEDSAVYLCASSLDSSNQPQHFGDGTRLSIL.

This clonotype was detected many times. V gene TRBV20-1 combines with J gene TRBJ1-5, with 9 positions matching TRBD1. The trim removed 6 bases at V and 7 bases at J, leaving 10 bases unmatched. The CDR3 has 14 residues. Germline CDR1 is DFQATT and CDR2 is SNEGSKA (reference sequence). The CDR3 is CSARTGGAGQPQHF. In DNA, the CDR3 is TGCAGTGCGCGTACAGGGGGCGCCGGGCAGCCCCAGCATTTT.

Ten or more counts support this clonotype. The chain carries TRBV7-2 and TRBJ2-3; TRBD1 or TRBD2 may be the D gene (5 bases each). This CDR3 comprises 11 residues. The ends were cut back, 10 bases at V and 4 bases at J, with 9 bases in the middle. Germline V gives CDR1 SGHTA, CDR2 FQGNSA. The CDR3 DNA sequence: TGTGCCATCGGGGCCGCAGATACGCAGTATTTT. Residues: CAIGAADTQYF.